The clone carrying this TCR beta chain has a single count. Its target is not known. The data were produced by immunoSEQ multiplex PCR, yet TCRdb's version contains in-frame clones alone and is incomplete. The data show some 240,000 clones, around 86% seen once. The entry originates in a study of cytomegalovirus exposure and HLA in healthy donors. Study-wide findings and caveats: Across donors, most TCRs were seen rarely, yet some public ones were widespread. Reports described diagnosis of cytomegalovirus status by the classifier as highly specific and sensitive.

Germline CDR1 and CDR2: MNHEY and SMNVEV (reference sequence). The V and J ends lost 3 bases and 2 bases respectively, with 17 bases between them. The CDR3 totals 16 residues. The origin of this receptor is a young woman in good health and CMV-seropositive. The chain carries TRBV27 and TRBJ2-7; TRBD2 might be the D (6 bases). Sequencing used PBMCs. The CDR3 loop reads CASSLELLAPTYEQYF. CDR3 nucleotide sequence: TGTGCCAGCAGTTTGGAATTACTAGCTCCAACCTACGAGCAGTACTTC.